This T cell receptor beta chain was sequenced during a study of T cell changes during pregnancy in multiple sclerosis. Some clones are missing from TCRdb's copy, which holds only in-frame ones; the method was immunoSEQ multiplex PCR. The sample lists roughly 67,000 clones; 91% were seen once. This CDR3 is built from 14 residues. Germline CDR1 reads MNHEY; CDR2 reads SVGAGI. The ends lost 6 bases at V and 8 bases at J; junction bases unmatched: 12. This receptor was identified in a female donor with multiple sclerosis, enrolled in a pregnancy study. This chain connects TRBV6-5 to TRBJ2-7; 8 bases match TRBD2. The material sequenced was peripheral blood, taken in the second trimester of pregnancy. Here the CDR3 reads CASRTTSGPAKQYF. In nucleotides, the CDR3 is TGTGCCAGCAGAACTACTAGCGGCCCAGCCAAGCAGTACTTC.